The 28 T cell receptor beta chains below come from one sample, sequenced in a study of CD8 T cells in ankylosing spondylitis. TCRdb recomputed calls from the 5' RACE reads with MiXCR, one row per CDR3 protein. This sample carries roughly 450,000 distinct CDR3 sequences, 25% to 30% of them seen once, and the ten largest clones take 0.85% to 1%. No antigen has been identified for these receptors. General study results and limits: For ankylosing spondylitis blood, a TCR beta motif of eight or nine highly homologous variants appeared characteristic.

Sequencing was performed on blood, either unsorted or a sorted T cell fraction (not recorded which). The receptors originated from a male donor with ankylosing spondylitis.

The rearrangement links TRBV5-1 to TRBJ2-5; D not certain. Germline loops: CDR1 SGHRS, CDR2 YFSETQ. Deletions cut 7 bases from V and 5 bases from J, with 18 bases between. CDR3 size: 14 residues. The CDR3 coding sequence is TGCGCCAGCTGCCTAGACGGCAGAACTGAGACCCAGTACTTC. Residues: CASCLDGRTETQYF.

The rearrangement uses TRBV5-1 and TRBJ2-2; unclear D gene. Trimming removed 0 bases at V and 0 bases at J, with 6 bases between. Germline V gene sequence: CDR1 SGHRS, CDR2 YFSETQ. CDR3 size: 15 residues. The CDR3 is CASSLEDANTGELFF. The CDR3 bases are TGCGCCAGCAGCTTGGAGGATGCGAACACCGGGGAGCTGTTTTTT. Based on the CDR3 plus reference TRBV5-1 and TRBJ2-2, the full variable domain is KAGVTQTPRYLIKTRGQQVTLSCSPISGHRSVSWYQQTPGQGLQFLFEYFSETQRNKGNFPGRFSGRQFSNSRSEMNVSTLELGDSALYLCASSLEDANTGELFFGEGSRLTVL.

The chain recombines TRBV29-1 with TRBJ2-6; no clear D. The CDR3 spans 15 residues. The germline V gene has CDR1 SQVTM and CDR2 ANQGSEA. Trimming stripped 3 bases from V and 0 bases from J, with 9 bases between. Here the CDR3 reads CSVDSTRSGANVLTF. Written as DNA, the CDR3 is TGCAGCGTTGACAGTACGCGCTCTGGGGCCAACGTCCTGACTTTC.

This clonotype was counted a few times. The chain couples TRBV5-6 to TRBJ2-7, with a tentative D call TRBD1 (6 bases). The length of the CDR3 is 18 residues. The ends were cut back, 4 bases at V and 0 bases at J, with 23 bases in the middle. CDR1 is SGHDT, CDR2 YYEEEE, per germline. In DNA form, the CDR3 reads TGTGCCAGCAGCACAACGGGACATCGACTTCTAAGCTCCTACGAGCAGTACGTC. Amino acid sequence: CASSTTGHRLLSSYEQYV.

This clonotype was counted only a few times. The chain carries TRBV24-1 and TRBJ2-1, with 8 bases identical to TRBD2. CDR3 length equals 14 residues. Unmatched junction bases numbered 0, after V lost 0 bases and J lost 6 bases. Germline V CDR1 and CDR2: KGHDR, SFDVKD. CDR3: CATSDLGTSNEQFF. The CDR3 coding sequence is TGTGCCACCAGTGATTTGGGGACTAGCAATGAGCAGTTCTTC.

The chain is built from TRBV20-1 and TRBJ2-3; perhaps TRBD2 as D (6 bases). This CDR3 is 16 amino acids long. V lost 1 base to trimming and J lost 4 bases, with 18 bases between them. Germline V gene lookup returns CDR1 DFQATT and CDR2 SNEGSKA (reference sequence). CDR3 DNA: TGCAGTGCTAGAGGCCGGGGAGGCCTTTGGGCAGATACGCAGTATTTT. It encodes CSARGRGGLWADTQYF.

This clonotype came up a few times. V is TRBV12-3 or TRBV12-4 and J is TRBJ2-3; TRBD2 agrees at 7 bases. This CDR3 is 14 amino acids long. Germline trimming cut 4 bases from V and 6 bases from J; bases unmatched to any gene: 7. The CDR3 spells CASSSGGSVDTQYF. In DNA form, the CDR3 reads TGTGCCAGCAGTTCGGGCGGGAGCGTTGATACGCAGTATTTT.

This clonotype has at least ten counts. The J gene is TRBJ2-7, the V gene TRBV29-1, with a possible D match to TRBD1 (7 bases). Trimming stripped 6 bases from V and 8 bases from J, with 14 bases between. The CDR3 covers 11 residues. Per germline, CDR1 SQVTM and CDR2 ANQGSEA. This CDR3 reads CSVGQGGKQYV. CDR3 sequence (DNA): TGCAGCGTCGGGCAGGGGGGAAAGCAGTACGTC.

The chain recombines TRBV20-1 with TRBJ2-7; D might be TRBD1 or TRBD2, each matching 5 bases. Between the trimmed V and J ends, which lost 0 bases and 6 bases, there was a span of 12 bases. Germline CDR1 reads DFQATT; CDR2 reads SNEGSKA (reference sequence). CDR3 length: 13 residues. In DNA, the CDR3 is TGCAGTGCTAGAGATGTCGACGGGGCCGAGCAGTACGTC. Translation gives CSARDVDGAEQYV.

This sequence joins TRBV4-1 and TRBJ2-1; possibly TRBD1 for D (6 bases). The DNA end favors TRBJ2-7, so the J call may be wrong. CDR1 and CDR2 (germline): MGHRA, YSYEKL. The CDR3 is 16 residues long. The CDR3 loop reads CASSQTGSGSYNEQYF. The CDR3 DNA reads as TGCGCCAGCAGCCAAACAGGGAGTGGGTCCTACAATGAGCAGTACTTC.

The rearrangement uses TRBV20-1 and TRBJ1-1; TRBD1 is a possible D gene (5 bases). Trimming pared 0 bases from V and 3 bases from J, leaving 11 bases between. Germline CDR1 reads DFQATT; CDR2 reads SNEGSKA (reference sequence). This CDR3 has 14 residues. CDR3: CSARDPGLDTEAFF. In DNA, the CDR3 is TGCAGTGCTAGAGATCCGGGACTGGACACTGAAGCTTTCTTT.

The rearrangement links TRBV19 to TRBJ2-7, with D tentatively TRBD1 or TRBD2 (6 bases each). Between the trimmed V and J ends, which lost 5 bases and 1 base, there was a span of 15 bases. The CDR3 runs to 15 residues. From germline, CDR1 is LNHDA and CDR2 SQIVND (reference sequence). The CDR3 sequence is CASSGRDTESYEQYF. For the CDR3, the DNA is TGTGCCAGTAGTGGGCGGGACACGGAATCCTACGAGCAGTACTTC.

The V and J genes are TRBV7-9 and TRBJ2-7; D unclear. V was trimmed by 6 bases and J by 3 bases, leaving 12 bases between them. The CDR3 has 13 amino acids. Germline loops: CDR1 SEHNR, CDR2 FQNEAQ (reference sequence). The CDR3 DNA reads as TGTGCCAGCAGGGGCCGGGCCGACTACGAGCAGTACGTC. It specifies CASRGRADYEQYV.

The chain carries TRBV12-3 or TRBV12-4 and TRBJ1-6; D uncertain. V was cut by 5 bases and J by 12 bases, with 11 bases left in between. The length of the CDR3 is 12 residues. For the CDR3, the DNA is TGTGCCAGCAGTACCTCGTCGGGACCCCTCCACTTT. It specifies CASSTSSGPLHF.

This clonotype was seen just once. CDR3 coding DNA: TGTGCCAGCAGCCAAAGGGGCAGCCCAGAGAACACTGAAGCTTTCTTT. Its protein is CASSQRGSPENTEAFF. This sequence joins TRBV3-1 and TRBJ1-1; D is possibly TRBD1 (5 bases). This CDR3 has 16 amino acids. CDR1 LGHDT and CDR2 YNNKEL come from the germline V gene (reference sequence). Between the trimmed V and J ends, which lost 2 bases and 1 base, there was a span of 14 bases.

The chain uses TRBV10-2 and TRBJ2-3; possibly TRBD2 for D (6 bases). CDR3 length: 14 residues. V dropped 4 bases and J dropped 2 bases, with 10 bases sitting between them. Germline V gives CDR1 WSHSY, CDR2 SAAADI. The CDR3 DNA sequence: TGCGCCAGCAGTGTAAGCGGGTACACAGATACGCAGTATTTT. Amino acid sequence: CASSVSGYTDTQYF.

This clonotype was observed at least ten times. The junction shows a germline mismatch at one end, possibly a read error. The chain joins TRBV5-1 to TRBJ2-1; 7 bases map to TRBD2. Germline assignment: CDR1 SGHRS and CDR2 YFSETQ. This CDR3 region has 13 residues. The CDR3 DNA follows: TGTGCCAGCAGCTTAGGACTAGACAATGAGCAGTTCTTC. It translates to CASSLGLDNEQFF.

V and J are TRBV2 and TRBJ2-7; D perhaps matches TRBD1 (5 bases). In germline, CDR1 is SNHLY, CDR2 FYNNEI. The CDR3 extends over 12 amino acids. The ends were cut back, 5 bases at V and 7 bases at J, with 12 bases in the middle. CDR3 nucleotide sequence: TGTGCCAGCAGTCCGACAGACGTAGAGCAGTACTTC. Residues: CASSPTDVEQYF. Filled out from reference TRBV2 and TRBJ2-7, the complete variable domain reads EPEVTQTPSHQVTQMGQEVILRCVPISNHLYFYWYRQILGQKVEFLVSFYNNEISEKSEIFDDQFSVERPDGSNFTLKIRSTKLEDSAMYFCASSPTDVEQYFGPGTRLTVT.

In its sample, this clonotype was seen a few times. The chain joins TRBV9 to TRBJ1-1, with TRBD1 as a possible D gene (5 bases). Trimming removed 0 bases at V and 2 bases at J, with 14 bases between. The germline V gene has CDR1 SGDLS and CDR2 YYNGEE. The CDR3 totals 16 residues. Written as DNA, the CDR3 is TGTGCCAGCAGCGTAGATCCTTATACAGGTAACACTGAAGCTTTCTTT. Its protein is CASSVDPYTGNTEAFF.

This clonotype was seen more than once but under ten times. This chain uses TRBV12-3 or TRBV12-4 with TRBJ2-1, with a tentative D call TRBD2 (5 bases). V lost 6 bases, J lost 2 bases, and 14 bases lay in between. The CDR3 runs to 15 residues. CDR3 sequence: CASSSAGGAYNEQFF. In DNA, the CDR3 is TGTGCCAGCAGCTCGGCGGGCGGCGCCTACAATGAGCAGTTCTTC.

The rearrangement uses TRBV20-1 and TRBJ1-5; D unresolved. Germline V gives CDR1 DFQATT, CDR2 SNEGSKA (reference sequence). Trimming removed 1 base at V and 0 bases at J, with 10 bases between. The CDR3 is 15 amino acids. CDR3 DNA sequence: TGCAGTGCTAGAGGTAATACGGGTAGCAATCAGCCCCAGCATTTT. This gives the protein CSARGNTGSNQPQHF.

The CDR3 loop is CASSRGARGDTQYF. For the CDR3, the DNA is TGTGCCAGCAGCCGCGGAGCACGTGGAGATACGCAGTATTTT. The chain couples TRBV6-1 to TRBJ2-3; D is unresolved. There are 14 residues in the CDR3. CDR1 and CDR2 from the germline V gene are MNHNS and SASEGT. Between the trimmed V and J ends, which lost 6 bases and 5 bases, there was a span of 15 bases.

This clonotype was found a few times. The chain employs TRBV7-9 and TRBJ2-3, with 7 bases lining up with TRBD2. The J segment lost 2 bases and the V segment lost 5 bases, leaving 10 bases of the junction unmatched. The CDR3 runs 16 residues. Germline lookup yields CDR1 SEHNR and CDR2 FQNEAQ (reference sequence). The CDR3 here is CASSPRGREPTDTQYF. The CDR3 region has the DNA TGTGCCAGCAGCCCCCGCGGGCGGGAGCCCACAGATACGCAGTATTTT.

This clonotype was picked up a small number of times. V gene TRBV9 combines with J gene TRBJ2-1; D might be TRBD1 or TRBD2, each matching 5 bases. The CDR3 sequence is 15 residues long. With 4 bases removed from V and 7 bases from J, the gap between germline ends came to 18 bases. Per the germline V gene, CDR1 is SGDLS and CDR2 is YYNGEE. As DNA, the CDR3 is TGTGCCAGCAGCCTGATGGGGGATTACCCAAATGAGCAGTTCTTC. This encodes CASSLMGDYPNEQFF.

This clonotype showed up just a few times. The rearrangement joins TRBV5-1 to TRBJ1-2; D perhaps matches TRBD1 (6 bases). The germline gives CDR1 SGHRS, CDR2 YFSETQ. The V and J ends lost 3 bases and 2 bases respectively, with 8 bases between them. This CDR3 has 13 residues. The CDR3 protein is CASSWRGNYGYTF. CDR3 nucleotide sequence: TGCGCCAGCAGCTGGAGGGGGAACTATGGCTACACCTTC.

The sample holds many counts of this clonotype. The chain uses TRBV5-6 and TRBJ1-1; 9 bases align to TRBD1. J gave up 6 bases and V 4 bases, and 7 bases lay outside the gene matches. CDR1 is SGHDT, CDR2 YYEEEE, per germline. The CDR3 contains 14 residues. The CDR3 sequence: CASSNRDRVPEAFF. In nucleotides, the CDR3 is TGTGCCAGCAGCAACCGGGACAGGGTCCCTGAAGCTTTCTTT. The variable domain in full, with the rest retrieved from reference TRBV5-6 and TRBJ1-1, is DAGVTQSPTHLIKTRGQQVTLRCSPKSGHDTVSWYQQALGQGPQFIFQYYEEEERQRGNFPDRFSGHQFPNYSSELNVNALLLGDSALYLCASSNRDRVPEAFFGQGTRLTVV.

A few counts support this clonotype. CDR3 sequence (DNA): TGCAGCGCAGATCCCGGGGGTCAGGGTGAAAAACTGTTTTTT. Amino acids: CSADPGGQGEKLFF. This chain joins TRBV29-1 and TRBJ1-4; TRBD1 might be the D (5 bases). Germline CDR1 and CDR2: SQVTM and ANQGSEA. Trimming took off 7 bases at V and 7 bases at J, with 19 bases between the two ends. The CDR3 length is 14 residues.

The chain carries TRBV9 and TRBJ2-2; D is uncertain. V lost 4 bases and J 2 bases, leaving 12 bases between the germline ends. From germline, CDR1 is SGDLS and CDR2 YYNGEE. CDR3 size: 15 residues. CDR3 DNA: TGTGCCAGCAGCCCAACGGACGGAAACACCGGGGAGCTGTTTTTT. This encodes CASSPTDGNTGELFF.